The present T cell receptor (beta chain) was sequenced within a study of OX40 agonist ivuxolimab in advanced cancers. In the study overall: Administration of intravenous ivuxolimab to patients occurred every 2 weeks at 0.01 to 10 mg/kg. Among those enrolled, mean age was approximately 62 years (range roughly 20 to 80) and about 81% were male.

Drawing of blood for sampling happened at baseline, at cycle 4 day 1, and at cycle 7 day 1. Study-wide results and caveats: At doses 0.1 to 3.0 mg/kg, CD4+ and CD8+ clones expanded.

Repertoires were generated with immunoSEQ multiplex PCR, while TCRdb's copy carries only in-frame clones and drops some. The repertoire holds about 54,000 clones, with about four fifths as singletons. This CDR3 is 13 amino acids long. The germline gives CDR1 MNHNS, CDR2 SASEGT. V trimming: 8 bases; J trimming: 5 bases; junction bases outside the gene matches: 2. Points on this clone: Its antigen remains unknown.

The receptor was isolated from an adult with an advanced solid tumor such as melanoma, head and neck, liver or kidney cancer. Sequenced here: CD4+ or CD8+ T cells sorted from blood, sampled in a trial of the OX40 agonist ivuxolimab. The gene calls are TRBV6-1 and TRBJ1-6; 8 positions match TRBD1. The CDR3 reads CASSGQDNSPLHF. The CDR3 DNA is TGTGCCAGCTCGGGACAGGATAATTCACCCCTCCACTTT.